This T cell receptor (beta chain) was recorded in a study of shared clonotypes between healthy human individuals. About the study: The study used three CD4 naive, three CD4 memory, two CD8 naive and one CD8 memory plate per donor.

As regards this clone: Its antigen is as yet unknown.

Evenly divided among several immunoSEQ plates was the genomic DNA of each subset. Assay: immunoSEQ multiplex PCR; the TCRdb copy retains only in-frame clones and omits some. Among some 1,100,000 clones listed, about 84% were seen once. Study conclusions and caveats: The genetic and exposure-history diversity represented was limited by few donors. Among non-shared clonotypes, generation probabilities were lower than among those shared by all four donors.

Germline loops: CDR1 SNHLY, CDR2 FYNNEI. The ends were cut back, 7 bases at V and 4 bases at J, with 10 bases in the middle. This CDR3 has 12 residues. The receptor's source is a man aged 18 to 29 in good health. Some clones in this sample may be carry-over from other donors' samples. What was sequenced was memory CD4+ T cells from PBMCs. Subset here: CD45RA-negative fraction. The rearrangement links TRBV2 to TRBJ1-1, with D perhaps matching TRBD1 (5 bases). CDR3 DNA: TGTGCCAGCAACCGACAGCTCACTGAAGCTTTCTTT. Residues: CASNRQLTEAFF.